A single T cell receptor beta chain is shown here with its context. Its antigen remains unknown. This entry comes from a study of blood T cells in healthy people across ages. Study findings and constraints: Those diversity estimates obtained from one million T cells were thought to be underestimates.

CDR3 length equals 16 residues. Trimming shortened V by 3 bases and J by 4 bases, and 17 bases separated the two germline ends. Germline V gives CDR1 SGHTA, CDR2 FQGNSA. The second PCR ran roughly 7 to 12 cycles with a sample-barcoded 5' primer and J-beta primers. A single record per CDR3 protein comes from TCRdb applying MiXCR to the 5' RACE reads. Here the sample spans about 1,600,000 distinct CDR3 sequences, around 42% being singletons. Each of the donors had roughly 9.4 milliliters of peripheral blood drawn into EDTA-treated Vacutainer tubes. Sequencing was carried out using blood. This sequence was found in a woman younger than 30 in good health. The genes are TRBV7-2 and TRBJ2-3; D possibly corresponds to TRBD2 (6 bases). This chain's CDR3 is CASSLRLVTFSDTQYF. CDR3 bases: TGTGCCAGCAGCTTGAGACTAGTCACGTTCTCAGATACGCAGTATTTT.